The 5 T cell receptor beta chains below all came from one sample that was sequenced in a study of cytomegalovirus exposure and HLA in healthy donors. The PCR employed 60 Vbeta primers together with 13 Jbeta primers. Produced via immunoSEQ multiplex PCR; TCRdb's table is partial and in-frame only. The sample lists around 76,000 clones, around 70% occurring once. Sequenced material: PBMCs. Every receptor here comes from a man in his forties or fifties in good health and CMV-seropositive.

The rearrangement links TRBV7-8 to TRBJ1-2; TRBD1 matches at 7 bases. Unmatched junction bases numbered 9, after V lost 6 bases and J lost 2 bases. The CDR3 length is 15 residues. Germline assignment: CDR1 SGHVS and CDR2 FQNEAQ. CDR3 region: CASSFATGPNYGYTF. CDR3 DNA: TGTGCCAGCAGTTTTGCGACAGGGCCAAACTATGGCTACACCTTC.

The J gene is TRBJ1-1, the V gene TRBV29-1; no clear D gene. This CDR3 region has 13 residues. V lost 3 bases, J lost 0 bases, and 8 bases lay in between. The germline CDR1 and CDR2 sequences are SQVTM and ANQGSEA. CDR3 protein: CSVEAAVNTEAFF. Written as DNA, the CDR3 is TGCAGCGTTGAGGCAGCGGTGAACACTGAAGCTTTCTTT.

This chain uses TRBV5-6 with TRBJ1-5; no clear D. The CDR3 has 13 amino acids. V lost 0 bases to trimming and J lost 7 bases, with 8 bases between them. Germline loops: CDR1 SGHDT, CDR2 YYEEEE. The CDR3 region is CASSLERSQPQHF. The CDR3 region has the DNA TGTGCCAGCAGCTTGGAGCGCAGCCAGCCCCAGCATTTT. Supplemented by reference TRBV5-6 and TRBJ1-5, the full variable domain reads DAGVTQSPTHLIKTRGQQVTLRCSPKSGHDTVSWYQQALGQGPQFIFQYYEEEERQRGNFPDRFSGHQFPNYSSELNVNALLLGDSALYLCASSLERSQPQHFGDGTRLSIL.

This clone was seen a few times. The chain employs TRBV4-3 and TRBJ1-2; 9 bases agree with TRBD1. CDR3 length: 18 residues. CDR1 is LGHNA, CDR2 YSLEER, per germline. The J segment lost 2 bases and the V segment lost 4 bases, leaving 14 bases of the junction unmatched. CDR3 nucleotides: TGCGCCAGCAGCCTGGTCCTAGCACAGGGGGCGCAGAACTATGGCTACACCTTC. Amino acid sequence: CASSLVLAQGAQNYGYTF.

This chain uses TRBV19 with TRBJ1-4; TRBD1 agrees at 7 bases. The germline CDR1 and CDR2 sequences are LNHDA and SQIVND (reference sequence). The ends lost 6 bases at V and 4 bases at J; junction bases unmatched: 11. The CDR3 contains 16 residues. The CDR3 DNA reads TGTGCCAGTAGCGCTTATGGGACAGCCTTTAATGAAAAACTGTTTTTT. Translated, it gives CASSAYGTAFNEKLFF. Using reference TRBV19 and TRBJ1-4 for the parts outside the CDR3, the full variable domain is DGGITQSPKYLFRKEGQNVTLSCEQNLNHDAMYWYRQDPGQGLRLIYYSQIVNDFQKGDIAEGYSVSREKKESFPLTVTSAQKNPTAFYLCASSAYGTAFNEKLFFGSGTQLSVL.